The rows below give T cell receptor beta chains drawn from one sample of a study of blood T cell repertoires in COVID-19. Generated by immunoSEQ multiplex PCR, the TCRdb table keeps only in-frame clones and is missing some. The table has under 200,000 clones, less than 85% seen once; the top ten hold 15% to 20%. Sequencing was done on a sample of PBMCs or T cells enriched from blood (not recorded which). These receptors originate from a man aged 55 to 70 who had recovered from COVID-19. CDR3s include the opening cysteine and the closing phenylalanine or tryptophan. Fields, in order: clone size, D gene, V gene, J gene, CDR3 DNA, CDR3 protein. A D gene is named only where the DNA matches it firmly. Some rows mark clone size as missing; the rest say once, few, many or name a class of expanded clone.

.,TRBD1,TRBV5-1,TRBJ1-2,TGCGCCAGCAGCGCCGGGACAGATTTATATGGCTACACCTTC,CASSAGTDLYGYTF
.,TRBD1,TRBV15,TRBJ2-2,TGTGCCACCAGCAGAGGCCCCGGGACAGGGGGCACCGGGGAGCTGTTTTTT,CATSRGPGTGGTGELFF
.,TRBD1,TRBV28,TRBJ2-5,TGTGCCAGCACCGACTCCCAGGACAGGGCAAAAGAGACCCAGTACTTC,CASTDSQDRAKETQYF
.,TRBD1,TRBV28,TRBJ1-2,TGTGCCAGCAGTTCCAACCCAGGGACAGGGAGGGGCTACACCTTC,CASSSNPGTGRGYTF
.,TRBD2,TRBV30,TRBJ2-7,TGTGCCTGGAGTGGGACTAGCTCCTACGAGCAGTACTTC,CAWSGTSSYEQYF
.,TRBD1,TRBV9,TRBJ1-2,TGTGCCAGCAGCGTGTATACAGGGGGCAATGGCTACACCTTC,CASSVYTGGNGYTF
.,.,TRBV6-5,TRBJ1-1,TGTGCCAGCAGCCTCGAGGGCGTCACTGAAGCTTTCTTT,CASSLEGVTEAFF
.,TRBD1,TRBV10-3,TRBJ2-7,TGTGCCATCAGTGAAGGGACAGGGCTAAGGAACGAGCAGTACTTC,CAISEGTGLRNEQYF
.,.,TRBV11-3,TRBJ1-4,TGTGCCAGCAGTGAAAACGGCAGGGGTGGGAGTGAAAAACTGTTTTTT,CASSENGRGGSEKLFF
once,.,TRBV9,TRBJ2-2,TGTGCCAGCAGCGGAAGACAGAACACCGGGGAGCTGTTTTTT,CASSGRQNTGELFF
.,.,TRBV19,TRBJ1-1,TGTGCCAGTAGTATAGGAGGGAACACTGAAGCTTTCTTT,CASSIGGNTEAFF
once,TRBD2,TRBV5-4,TRBJ2-1,TGTGCCAGCAGCGCTGGACTAGCGGGACCGTACAATGAGCAGTTCTTC,CASSAGLAGPYNEQFF
.,TRBD1,TRBV6-5,TRBJ1-2,TGTGCCAGCAGCAAGACAGGGATTAGGAACTATGGCTACACCTTC,CASSKTGIRNYGYTF
.,.,TRBV5-1,TRBJ2-2,TGCGCCAGCAGCATGTGGAGTGGAGCCGGGGAGCTGTTTTTT,CASSMWSGAGELFF
.,TRBD1,TRBV18,TRBJ1-2,TGTGCCAGCTCACCGACACAACCGGGACAGGGGGCGCGGGTCTATGGCTACACCTTC,CASSPTQPGQGARVYGYTF
.,TRBD2,TRBV7-2,TRBJ2-1,TGTGCCAGCAGCTTAGAGCTGGGCGGGAGTGGTTCATTGGAGCAGTTCTTC,CASSLELGGSGSLEQFF
.,.,TRBV11-2,TRBJ2-7,TGTGCCAGCTCTCAGCGGGGTAGCTCCCAGACAGGGGAACCGTTGAAGCAGTACTTC,CASSQRGSSQTGEPLKQYF
.,.,TRBV3-1/TRBV3-2,TRBJ1-6,TGTGCCAGCAGCCAAGTGAATTCGGCCCTCCACTTT,CASSQVNSALHF
.,TRBD1,TRBV15,TRBJ2-7,TGTGCCACCAGCAGAGGGCCTCGGGCAGGGGGCTCCTACGAGCAGTACTTC,CATSRGPRAGGSYEQYF
.,TRBD1,TRBV9,TRBJ1-2,TGTGCCAGCAGCGTAGGCCCACGAACAGGGGGCAATTATGGCTACACCTTC,CASSVGPRTGGNYGYTF
.,TRBD1,TRBV27,TRBJ2-6,TGTGCCAGCAGTTCCTGGAGGACAGGGGAGTTACCGGGCAGCTCTGGGGCCAACGTCCTGACTTTC,CASSSWRTGELPGSSGANVLTF
.,.,TRBV13,TRBJ1-1,TGTGCCAGCAGCCCCGGCCAGGGAAACCGACATACTGAAGCTTTCTTT,CASSPGQGNRHTEAFF
once,.,TRBV19,TRBJ1-2,TGTGCCAGTAGTATGGATCACAGTGACGTTTTTGCGTACACCTTC,CASSMDHSDVFAYTF
.,.,TRBV5-1,TRBJ1-1,TGCGCCAGCAGCCCGGGTCCACGGGGGACTGAAGCTTTCTTT,CASSPGPRGTEAFF
.,.,TRBV24-1,TRBJ2-1,TGTGCCACCAGTGATTTTTACGGCAATGAGCAGTTCTTC,CATSDFYGNEQFF
few,.,TRBV10-2,TRBJ2-2,TGCGCCAGCAGTGAGGATCGTCGTGTCAGAAACACCGGGGAGCTGTTTTTT,CASSEDRRVRNTGELFF
.,TRBD1,TRBV20-1,TRBJ2-7,TGCAGTGCTAGTTTCCAGGGGGCCGGGATTTACGAGCAGTACTTC,CSASFQGAGIYEQYF
.,TRBD1,TRBV5-1,TRBJ2-2,TGCGCCAGCAGCTTGGGACAGGGTGGCACCGGGGAGCTGTTTTTT,CASSLGQGGTGELFF
.,.,TRBV5-8,TRBJ1-4,TGTGCCAGCAGCTTGGCCTTTGGACAACACCCCGAAAAACTGTTTTTT,CASSLAFGQHPEKLFF
.,.,TRBV4-1,TRBJ2-7,TGCGCCAGCACCCCCGACCCGGGGTCTCGATTCTACGAGCAGTACTTC,CASTPDPGSRFYEQYF
.,TRBD1,TRBV30,TRBJ2-3,TGTGCCTGGACGGGGACAGCAGATACGCAGTATTTT,CAWTGTADTQYF
.,TRBD1,TRBV5-1,TRBJ2-1,TGCGCCAGCAGCTTGGGCCAGGGGGTAGGCGATGAGCAGTTCTTC,CASSLGQGVGDEQFF
.,TRBD1,TRBV7-3,TRBJ2-1,TGTGCCAGCAGCGCCACGGGACAGGGGGTAGGTGAGCAGTTCTTC,CASSATGQGVGEQFF
.,.,TRBV19,TRBJ2-5,TGTGCCAGTAGTATAGGCAGGAAAGAGACCCAGTACTTC,CASSIGRKETQYF
few,TRBD2,TRBV11-2,TRBJ2-3,TGTGCCAGCAGCTTAGATTCCCAACTAGCGCATACAGATACGCAGTATTTT,CASSLDSQLAHTDTQYF
.,.,TRBV28,TRBJ1-5,TGTGCCAGCAGTTTACCGGGGGGCAATCAGCCCCAGCATTTT,CASSLPGGNQPQHF
.,TRBD1,TRBV5-1,TRBJ2-7,TGCGCCAGCAGCTTGGAGTTACCGGGACAGGGGACGGGGGAGCAGTACTTC,CASSLELPGQGTGEQYF
.,.,TRBV20-1,TRBJ1-4,TGCAGTGCTAGTGCGGACAGAATCTATGAAAAACTGTTTTTT,CSASADRIYEKLFF
.,.,TRBV18,TRBJ1-3,TGTGCCAGCTCACCTCGTACAGGGAGAGCCCCTGGAAACACCATATATTTT,CASSPRTGRAPGNTIYF